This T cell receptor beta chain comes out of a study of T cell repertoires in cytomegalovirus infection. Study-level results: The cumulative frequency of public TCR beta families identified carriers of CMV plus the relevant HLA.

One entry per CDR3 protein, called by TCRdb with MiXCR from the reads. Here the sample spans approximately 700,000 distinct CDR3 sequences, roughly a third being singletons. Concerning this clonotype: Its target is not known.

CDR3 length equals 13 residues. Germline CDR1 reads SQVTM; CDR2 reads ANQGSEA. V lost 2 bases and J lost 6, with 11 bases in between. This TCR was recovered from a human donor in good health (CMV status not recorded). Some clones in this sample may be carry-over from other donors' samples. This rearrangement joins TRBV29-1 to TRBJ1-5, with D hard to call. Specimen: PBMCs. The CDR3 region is CSVESNLGQPQHF. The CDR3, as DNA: TGCAGCGTTGAATCAAATTTGGGTCAGCCCCAGCATTTT.